This is a list of T cell receptor beta chains from one sample in a study of identical twins. TCRdb re-called the 5' RACE reads through MiXCR, storing one row per CDR3 protein. The table records a few hundred thousand distinct CDR3 sequences, about 8.3% of them present only once. This sample also belongs to another study, concerning yellow fever vaccine responses in identical twins.

The specimen sequenced was CD8+ T cells sorted from blood. These TCRs come from a woman aged 18-29 years in good health. Both conserved end residues are part of each CDR3. D genes are given only for firm matches. Part of the rows lack a size; the others show once, few, many or a class for expanded clones.

clone size: few; J gene: TRBJ2-7; V gene: TRBV5-6; D gene: TRBD1; CDR3 DNA: TGTGCCAGCACCATTGACAGGGAAGCCTACGAGCAGTACTTC; CDR3 protein: CASTIDREAYEQYF
clone size: .; J gene: TRBJ2-2; V gene: TRBV7-3; D gene: TRBD1; CDR3 DNA: TGTGCCAGCAGCTCCTCGGGGCCCGGGACAGGGGTGGCCGGGGAGCTGTTTTTT; CDR3 protein: CASSSSGPGTGVAGELFF
clone size: many; J gene: TRBJ2-1; V gene: TRBV20-1; D gene: TRBD2; CDR3 DNA: TGCAGTGCTTCCGCGGGGGGGCCATCCAATGAGCAGTTCTTC; CDR3 protein: CSASAGGPSNEQFF
clone size: few; J gene: TRBJ2-3; V gene: TRBV19; D gene: TRBD1; CDR3 DNA: TGTGCCAGTAGTTCGGGACAGGGGGCGCCGGGGGGCACAGATACGCAGTATTTT; CDR3 protein: CASSSGQGAPGGTDTQYF
clone size: many; J gene: TRBJ2-1; V gene: TRBV15; D gene: TRBD2; CDR3 DNA: TGTGCCACCAGCAGAGGTCGGGAGGGGTGGGACAATGAGCAGTTCTTC; CDR3 protein: CATSRGREGWDNEQFF
clone size: .; J gene: TRBJ1-5; V gene: TRBV2; D gene: .; CDR3 DNA: TGTGCCAGCAGTCTTGGGAACAATCAGCCCCAGCATTTT; CDR3 protein: CASSLGNNQPQHF
clone size: few; J gene: TRBJ1-1; V gene: TRBV7-8; D gene: TRBD1; CDR3 DNA: TGTGCCAGCAGCTTAGCCTTACACAGACAGGGCTCGAACACTGAAGCTTTCTTT; CDR3 protein: CASSLALHRQGSNTEAFF
clone size: .; J gene: TRBJ2-7; V gene: TRBV7-6; D gene: TRBD1; CDR3 DNA: TGTGCCAGCAGCCCACCCGGGACAGTATACGAGCAGTACTTC; CDR3 protein: CASSPPGTVYEQYF
clone size: many; J gene: TRBJ2-7; V gene: TRBV5-5; D gene: TRBD1; CDR3 DNA: TGTGCCAGCAGCCAGGGACAGGGGTATGGGTACGAGCAGTACTTC; CDR3 protein: CASSQGQGYGYEQYF
clone size: .; J gene: TRBJ2-7; V gene: TRBV20-1; D gene: .; CDR3 DNA: TGCAGTGCTAGAGGGGCTAGCGAGCAGTACTTC; CDR3 protein: CSARGASEQYF
clone size: many; J gene: TRBJ2-7; V gene: TRBV12-3/TRBV12-4; D gene: .; CDR3 DNA: TGTGCCAGCAGTAAAGACCCGAACCGACTCGAGCAGTACTTC; CDR3 protein: CASSKDPNRLEQYF
clone size: .; J gene: TRBJ2-5; V gene: TRBV7-9; D gene: .; CDR3 DNA: TGTGCCAGCACCTCGTCCCTACCACAAGAGACCCAGTACTTC; CDR3 protein: CASTSSLPQETQYF
clone size: many; J gene: TRBJ2-7; V gene: TRBV29-1; D gene: TRBD1; CDR3 DNA: TGCAGCGTTCCCCGGGACAGGGGGCTCGACGAGCAGTACTTC; CDR3 protein: CSVPRDRGLDEQYF
clone size: .; J gene: TRBJ2-3; V gene: TRBV5-5; D gene: TRBD2; CDR3 DNA: TGTGCCAGCATCCAACCTCCCGGACTAGCCTCGGATACGCAGTATTTT; CDR3 protein: CASIQPPGLASDTQYF
clone size: .; J gene: TRBJ2-3; V gene: TRBV12-3/TRBV12-4; D gene: .; CDR3 DNA: TGTGCCAGCAGTCTCACCGACAGTCAAGATACGCAGTATTTT; CDR3 protein: CASSLTDSQDTQYF
clone size: few; J gene: TRBJ2-2; V gene: TRBV3-1; D gene: .; CDR3 DNA: TGTGCCAGCAGCCAAGTAAGCCTCGGGACAAGTCGAGGCGCCGGGGAGCTGTTTTTT; CDR3 protein: CASSQVSLGTSRGAGELFF
clone size: .; J gene: TRBJ2-5; V gene: TRBV11-2; D gene: TRBD2; CDR3 DNA: TGTGCCAGCAGCTTAAGCGGGACTAGCGGTTTGAAGACCCAGTACTTC; CDR3 protein: CASSLSGTSGLKTQYF
clone size: few; J gene: TRBJ2-5; V gene: TRBV28; D gene: .; CDR3 DNA: TGTGCCAGCAGTCCAGCAGCCCGGGAACCTCAAGAGACCCAGTACTTC; CDR3 protein: CASSPAAREPQETQYF
clone size: many; J gene: TRBJ2-1; V gene: TRBV12-3/TRBV12-4; D gene: TRBD1; CDR3 DNA: TGTGCCAGCAGTTTAGGCCAGGGGGCTTACAATGAGCAGTTCTTC; CDR3 protein: CASSLGQGAYNEQFF
clone size: few; J gene: TRBJ2-2; V gene: TRBV20-1; D gene: TRBD2; CDR3 DNA: TGCAGTGCTAGCACCCCCGGGACTAGCGGGGGCGGGGAGCTGTTTTTT; CDR3 protein: CSASTPGTSGGGELFF
clone size: .; J gene: TRBJ2-2; V gene: TRBV4-3; D gene: .; CDR3 DNA: TGCGCCAGCAGCCATGATTGGGGAGAGAACACCGGGGAGCTGTTTTTT; CDR3 protein: CASSHDWGENTGELFF
clone size: few; J gene: TRBJ2-3; V gene: TRBV6-1; D gene: .; CDR3 DNA: TGTGCCAGCAGTCGGGGGGAGGGGGTTATCGCAGATACGCAGTATTTT; CDR3 protein: CASSRGEGVIADTQYF
clone size: .; J gene: TRBJ2-1; V gene: TRBV5-6; D gene: .; CDR3 DNA: TGTGCCAGCAGCTTGTTTGAGGTTTACAATGAGCAGTTCTTC; CDR3 protein: CASSLFEVYNEQFF
clone size: few; J gene: TRBJ2-5; V gene: TRBV5-1; D gene: .; CDR3 DNA: TGCGCCAGCAGCTTATACACAGGGAAAGAGACCCAGTACTTC; CDR3 protein: CASSLYTGKETQYF
clone size: few; J gene: TRBJ2-2; V gene: TRBV12-3/TRBV12-4; D gene: .; CDR3 DNA: TGTGCCAGCAATCCCCCCGCCGGGGGCGCGAACACCGGGGAGCTGTTTTTT; CDR3 protein: CASNPPAGGANTGELFF
clone size: few; J gene: TRBJ2-2; V gene: TRBV6-5; D gene: .; CDR3 DNA: TGTGCCAGCGCTATAAGCGGGGAGCTGTTTTTT; CDR3 protein: CASAISGELFF
clone size: .; J gene: TRBJ2-1; V gene: TRBV6-5; D gene: .; CDR3 DNA: TGTGCCAGCCTGTATTCCTACAATGAGCAGTTCTTC; CDR3 protein: CASLYSYNEQFF
clone size: .; J gene: TRBJ2-1; V gene: TRBV5-1; D gene: .; CDR3 DNA: TGCGCCAGCAGCTCCCGAAGGGATGAGCAGTTCTTC; CDR3 protein: CASSSRRDEQFF
clone size: .; J gene: TRBJ2-7; V gene: TRBV7-9; D gene: TRBD1; CDR3 DNA: TGTGCCAGCAGCACCGGGACAGCGGCTTACGAGCAGTACTTC; CDR3 protein: CASSTGTAAYEQYF
clone size: .; J gene: TRBJ2-1; V gene: TRBV4-1; D gene: TRBD2; CDR3 DNA: TGCGCCAGCAGCCAAGATCGCGAGCGGGGGTTTTACAATGAGCAGTTCTTC; CDR3 protein: CASSQDRERGFYNEQFF
clone size: .; J gene: TRBJ2-7; V gene: TRBV28; D gene: .; CDR3 DNA: TGTGCCAGCAGTTATCTCTACGAGCAGTACTTC; CDR3 protein: CASSYLYEQYF
clone size: many; J gene: TRBJ2-2; V gene: TRBV12-3/TRBV12-4; D gene: .; CDR3 DNA: TGTGCCAGCAGTTCGACAGGCATGGGAGGGGAGCTGTTTTTT; CDR3 protein: CASSSTGMGGELFF
clone size: few; J gene: TRBJ2-3; V gene: TRBV7-2; D gene: TRBD2; CDR3 DNA: TGTGCCAGCAGCTTCCCCGGGACTAGCGGGAGTGATACGCAGTATTTT; CDR3 protein: CASSFPGTSGSDTQYF
clone size: few; J gene: TRBJ2-5; V gene: TRBV27; D gene: .; CDR3 DNA: TGTGCCAGCAGATCCGGGCTAGAGATGGAGGAGACCCAGTACTTC; CDR3 protein: CASRSGLEMEETQYF
clone size: few; J gene: TRBJ2-1; V gene: TRBV20-1; D gene: .; CDR3 DNA: TGCAGTGCCGACGGCCAAGGAGGGTCGTCCTACAATGAGCAGTTCTTC; CDR3 protein: CSADGQGGSSYNEQFF
clone size: few; J gene: TRBJ1-5; V gene: TRBV5-6; D gene: .; CDR3 DNA: TGTGCCAGCAGCTCACAGGGCGCTCAGCCCCAGCATTTT; CDR3 protein: CASSSQGAQPQHF